This TCR beta chain is drawn from a study of beta chain features in type 1 diabetes (dated by TCRdb to about 2018). In terms of the full investigation: Mean age, gender distribution, total cell number and subset yield were not different between patients and healthy donors. The study compared TCRB repertoires of sorted circulating CD4+ T cell subsets between recently diagnosed type 1 diabetes patients and matched healthy donors. Naive and central memory subsets were obtained from all 28 donors, but regulatory and stem cell-like memory subsets were isolated from only 8 patients and about 8 healthy donors. A total of over 95,000,000 sorted cells were examined across all samples, and RNA yield correlated strongly with the number of cells per subset.

The entire isolated RNA was reverse transcribed using the High Capacity cDNA Reverse Transcription Kit, and thus expressed TCRB transcripts were sequenced. Deep immunoSEQ sequencing was performed on naive, central memory and regulatory T cell samples, with an average of approximately 3.9 million total reads per sample. Sorted cells were lysed in RLT buffer and RNA was extracted with DNase-treated RNeasy Micro or Mini kits, depending on cell number. Each cell subset was processed on its own to prevent cross-contamination, while patient and healthy donor samples were processed together. The immunoSEQ multiplex PCR was used to amplify TCRB sequences from cDNA, yielding 87-bp fragments that span the CDR3 region. Sequencing of the amplicons was done on the Illumina HiSeq platform. The authors processed their data as follows. PCR bias was corrected computationally using synthetic template baselines, and reads within Hamming distance 2 were collapsed, with unmergeable singletons discarded. Reads were aligned against IMGT to assign V, D and J genes, CDR3 length and insertions or deletions at six rearrangement sites. Within each subset, clonotype counts were normalized to sorted cell number, and only after that were true diversity and Gini coefficients computed with the tcR R package. The overlap coefficient, calculated on TCRB nucleotide sequences, was used to measure repertoire sharing. Out-of-frame TCRB sequences from naive cells were analyzed to stand in for the pre-selection repertoire. The clones in this table, taken by TCRdb from immuneACCESS, are in-frame only. Not every clone is retained; where verified, under half of the shortfall comes from an unresolved V gene, and the cause of the rest is unknown. V and J calls and clone size are copied from that table; D and trimming were computed from the DNA. Within this sample are 250,000 to 350,000 clones, with roughly 13% of them counted one time only. The ten largest clones represent less than 0.02% of the sample.

On the study overall, not on this receptor specifically: Patients with type 1 diabetes made fewer insertions and deleted more nucleotides at VDJ recombination sites, implying thymic rearrangement abnormalities. Naive, central memory and regulatory TCRB repertoires appeared more similar among patients than among healthy donors. Because cDNA was sequenced instead of genomic DNA, highly expressing activated cells could be over-represented, though the groups showed no difference in activation or CD3 levels. Type 1 diabetes patients showed a moderate but significant shortening of TCRB CDR3 length in all four CD4+ subsets. Shorter templates might have been favored by PCR, but patient and control samples were amplified and corrected together, so both groups would have been affected equally by any skew. Only small numbers of individuals were included in the HLA sub-analyses, which left unresolved whether HLA type had any influence on TCRB rearrangement.

Reading the germline V gene gives CDR1 MDHEN and CDR2 SYDVKM. The CDR3 measures 13 amino acids from cysteine to phenylalanine. This entry keeps only the CDR3 DNA: 39 bases, framed from base 1. Trimming costs V 6 bases and J 6 bases, and their ends lie 12 bases apart. Each donor gave one peripheral blood draw, approximately 120 mL on average, collected into heparinised tubes. Naive, central memory, regulatory and stem cell-like memory CD4+ T cells were sorted on a BD FACSAria II using a panel including CD45RO, CCR7, CD25, CD127, CD95 and CD27. Every sorted population had a purity above 95%. PBMCs were isolated right away by Lymphoprep density gradient centrifugation and were stained directly, without culture. So that batch effects would be minimized, each experiment stained and sorted samples in pairs, pairing one healthy donor with one patient. This clone occurred a few times. The specificity of this receptor is unknown. One base away there is no much larger clone; base qualities are not given.

The TCR originated in a man aged 25 to 40 with type 1 diabetes. Sequencing was performed on naive CD4+ T cells from blood. The cell subset or site label corresponds to: true naive CD4+ T cells. This receptor chain uses TRBV28 and TRBJ1-5; the D segment could be TRBD1, given 5 matching bases. The sequenced DNA: TGTGCCAGCAGCGGCAGGGTGGGTCAGCCCCAGCATTTT. Its translation reads: CASSGRVGQPQHF.